This TCR beta chain was identified in a study of blood T cell repertoires in COVID-19. About the research overall: Italy, Spain and the United States were the sources of the convalescent and acute COVID-19 samples.

On this clone: The sample carries other DNA sequences with the same CDR3.

Each participant's cohort was designated according to participant-reported clinical history. Cohort 3 recovery required two negative PCRs, clearance, or symptom resolution. Only in-frame clones appear in the TCRdb table, and some are missing; sequencing was by immunoSEQ multiplex PCR. The table has approximately 280,000 clones, around 84% seen once; the top ten hold roughly 2.7%. Trimming took 3 bases from V and 5 from J, leaving 10 bases between them. CDR1 MNHEY and CDR2 SMNVEV come from the germline V gene (reference sequence). The CDR3 spans 13 residues. The receptor's source is a woman in her forties or fifties who had recovered from COVID-19. The chain uses TRBV27 and TRBJ1-1; D is unresolved. Material for sequencing was PBMCs or T cells enriched from blood (not recorded which). As DNA, the CDR3 is TGTGCCAGCAGTTTGTCGGGGAGAACTGAAGCTTTCTTT. Amino acid sequence: CASSLSGRTEAFF.